The next 32 T cell receptor beta chains were all read from a single sample in a study of T cells in narcolepsy (dated by TCRdb to 2016 to 2018). Library prep was done by the immunoSEQ multiplex PCR assay. Imported from immuneACCESS, the table was reduced by TCRdb to in-frame sequences with V and J called. These copies leave out some clones; in studies compared against another copy, an unresolved V gene accounts for under half, and the cause of the remainder is not known. The sample yields 20,000 to 25,000 clones; 92% were counted once. The top ten hold approximately 1% of the sample. The sample taken for sequencing was CD45RA- memory CD4+ T cells from PBMCs. Per the publication, the cell subset or site label means: memory T cells sorted ex vivo from peripheral blood. These receptors all come from a human donor with narcolepsy.

The DNA for the CDR3 is TGTGCCACCACCAGGTCTGTCTCTGGGGCCAACGTCCTGACTTTC. This codes for CATTRSVSGANVLTF. The J gene is TRBJ2-6, the V gene TRBV28; D is ambiguous. Germline loops: CDR1 MDHEN, CDR2 SYDVKM. This CDR3 is built from 15 residues. V lost 10 bases and J 0 bases, leaving 13 bases between the germline ends.

The chain carries TRBV27 and TRBJ2-1; 7 bases align to TRBD2. This CDR3 region has 16 residues. The junction had 8 bases not matched to a gene; V was cut back by 6 bases and J by 0 bases. Germline V gene sequence: CDR1 MNHEY, CDR2 SMNVEV (reference sequence). Here the CDR3 reads CASRLSLAVSYNEQFF. The CDR3, as DNA: TGTGCCAGCAGATTGTCTCTAGCGGTCTCCTACAATGAGCAGTTCTTC.

The chain combines TRBV5-1 with TRBJ2-3; a possible D gene is TRBD1 (6 bases). The germline CDR1 and CDR2 sequences are SGHRS and YFSETQ. The V gene lost 0 bases and the J gene lost 2 bases, with 13 bases spanning the gap. The CDR3 sequence is 16 residues long. CDR3 residues: CASSLGLQGATDTQYF. Here the CDR3 DNA reads TGCGCCAGCAGCTTGGGATTACAGGGCGCCACAGATACGCAGTATTTT. The entire variable domain, with the rest obtained from reference TRBV5-1 and TRBJ2-3, is as follows: KAGVTQTPRYLIKTRGQQVTLSCSPISGHRSVSWYQQTPGQGLQFLFEYFSETQRNKGNFPGRFSGRQFSNSRSEMNVSTLELGDSALYLCASSLGLQGATDTQYFGPGTRLTVL.

The genes are TRBV27 and TRBJ1-4; D possibly corresponds to TRBD1 (5 bases). The V end lost 5 bases, the J end lost 8 bases, and 15 bases lay between the germline ends. CDR1 and CDR2 from the germline V gene are MNHEY and SMNVEV (reference sequence). This CDR3 contains 14 residues. This CDR3 is CASSLTGTEEKLFF. The CDR3 DNA reads TGTGCCAGCAGTCTCACCGGGACGGAAGAAAAACTGTTTTTT.

The rearrangement uses TRBV7-9 and TRBJ2-5; maybe TRBD2 (6 bases). V lost 7 bases to trimming and J lost 3 bases, with 21 bases between them. The germline V gene has CDR1 SEHNR and CDR2 FQNEAQ (reference sequence). This CDR3 has 16 residues. For the CDR3, the DNA is TGTGCCAGCAACCTTTACGGGGGTCCTGGGGAAGAGACCCAGTACTTC. Its translation: CASNLYGGPGEETQYF.

The rearrangement links TRBV5-1 to TRBJ1-5; D is ambiguous. The V and J ends lost 0 bases and 0 bases respectively, with 7 bases between them. Germline loops: CDR1 SGHRS, CDR2 YFSETQ. The length of the CDR3 is 15 residues. The CDR3 DNA reads as TGCGCCAGCAGCTTGGCAGATGTTAGCAATCAGCCCCAGCATTTT. Its protein product is CASSLADVSNQPQHF.

The V and J genes are TRBV5-4 and TRBJ1-1; D gene ambiguous. Germline CDR1 is SGHNT and CDR2 is YYREEE (reference sequence). The V gene lost 0 bases and the J gene lost 5 bases, with 20 bases spanning the gap. This CDR3 contains 17 residues. CDR3 nucleotide sequence: TGTGCCAGCAGCTTGGGGGGTAGTCCTAAAGTGGGGACTGAAGCTTTCTTT. It is translated as CASSLGGSPKVGTEAFF.

The chain joins TRBV18 to TRBJ1-1; 9 positions match TRBD1. V lost 4 bases, J lost 3 bases, and 3 bases stayed unmatched. This CDR3 is built from 14 residues. Germline CDR1 KGHSH, CDR2 LQKENI. The CDR3 region is CASSLWTGDTEAFF. CDR3 sequence (DNA): TGTGCCAGCTCACTCTGGACAGGGGACACTGAAGCTTTCTTT.

CDR3 nucleotide sequence: TGTGCCAGCAGTTTGGCTATTAACATTCAGTACTTC. Translating it yields CASSLAINIQYF. The genes are TRBV28 and TRBJ2-4; D uncertain. The germline gives CDR1 MDHEN, CDR2 SYDVKM. This CDR3 comprises 12 residues. With 3 bases removed from V and 7 bases from J, the gap between germline ends came to 7 bases.

This chain links TRBV6-5 with TRBJ1-2; 10 nucleotides agree with TRBD1. The CDR3 contains 14 residues. Germline CDR1 MNHEY, CDR2 SVGAGI. V shed 7 bases and J 1 base; nucleotides not matched to a gene: 3. The CDR3 loop reads CASTRDRGNYGYTF. The CDR3, as DNA: TGTGCCAGCACCCGGGACAGGGGTAACTATGGCTACACCTTC.

This clone was detected once. The chain links TRBV5-1 to TRBJ2-5, with TRBD2 matching 8 bases. The end of the DNA aligns better with TRBJ2-7, so the J call may be wrong. Germline values: CDR1 SGHRS, CDR2 YFSETQ. CDR3 length: 15 amino acids. CDR3: CASSLAPGGQSEQYF. The CDR3 coding sequence is TGCGCCAGCAGCTTGGCCCCGGGAGGGCAAAGCGAGCAGTACTTC.

V is TRBV19 and J is TRBJ2-5; D remains unclear. Trimming left V 3 bases short and J 4 bases short, with 15 bases between. The CDR3 is made up of 15 amino acids. Germline V gives CDR1 LNHDA, CDR2 SQIVND (reference sequence). CDR3 DNA sequence: TGTGCCAGTAGTATGTCAAGCTGGGGTCGAGAGACCCAGTACTTC. Translation: CASSMSSWGRETQYF.

This rearrangement joins TRBV6-5 to TRBJ1-2, with D perhaps matching TRBD1 (5 bases). This CDR3 region has 12 residues. Germline V lookup: CDR1 MNHEY, CDR2 SVGAGI. V was trimmed by 0 bases and J by 7 bases, leaving 6 bases between them. In nucleotides, the CDR3 is TGTGCCAGCAGTTACTCTGGGGGTGGCTACACCTTC. Its protein product is CASSYSGGGYTF.

V is TRBV28 and J is TRBJ1-2, with D perhaps matching TRBD1 (5 bases). V dropped 0 bases and J dropped 0 bases, with 23 bases sitting between them. Germline CDR1 MDHEN, CDR2 SYDVKM. This CDR3 is built from 20 residues. CDR3 sequence (DNA): TGTGCCAGCAGTTTATGGCCCACCGGGACTGGGAGAGGAACTAACTATGGCTACACCTTC. Protein sequence: CASSLWPTGTGRGTNYGYTF.

The chain combines TRBV6-1 with TRBJ1-3; possible D gene TRBD1, 5 bases. The CDR3 length is 15 residues. V gave up 3 bases and J gave up 1 base, with 10 bases separating them. Per germline, CDR1 MNHNS and CDR2 SASEGT. As DNA, the CDR3 is TGTGCCAGCAGTGAGTTCCCAGGGTCTGGAAACACCATATATTTT. Translation gives CASSEFPGSGNTIYF.

The rearrangement links TRBV11-2 to TRBJ2-4; TRBD1 is a possible D gene (6 bases). Germline V lookup: CDR1 SGHAT, CDR2 FQNNGV. V was shortened by 3 bases and J by 0 bases, with 12 bases between the two germline ends. The CDR3 length is 16 residues. In DNA, the CDR3 is TGTGCCAGCAGCTTGGGACAAGTAGTAGCCAAAAACATTCAGTACTTC. It codes for CASSLGQVVAKNIQYF.

This chain uses TRBV9 with TRBJ2-1; a possible D gene is TRBD1 (6 bases). The V gene's germline CDR1 is SGDLS and CDR2 YYNGEE. There are 15 residues in the CDR3. Trimming stripped 0 bases from V and 9 bases from J, with 16 bases between. This CDR3 reads CASSVADRTRGEQFF. The CDR3, as DNA: TGTGCCAGCAGCGTAGCTGACAGGACCAGGGGTGAGCAGTTCTTC.

The rearrangement joins TRBV7-9 to TRBJ2-5; 7 nucleotides line up with TRBD2. The CDR3 is made up of 15 amino acids. Trimming removed 2 bases from V and 4 bases from J; junction bases left unmatched: 7. Looked up from germline, CDR1 is SEHNR and CDR2 is FQNEAQ (reference sequence). The CDR3 nucleotides are TGTGCCAGCAGCTTAATGGCGGGGAGGGGAGAGACCCAGTACTTC. Translated: CASSLMAGRGETQYF.

The genes are TRBV27 and TRBJ2-7, with D perhaps TRBD1 or TRBD2 (5 bases each). Germline-derived CDR1 and CDR2 are MNHEY and SMNVEV (reference sequence). V was trimmed by 3 bases and J by 2 bases, leaving 11 bases between them. The CDR3 totals 14 residues. The CDR3 nucleotides are TGTGCCAGCAGTTTTCGGGACGGACCCTACGAGCAGTACTTC. Amino acids: CASSFRDGPYEQYF.

The V and J genes are TRBV19 and TRBJ2-2; TRBD1 agrees at 10 bases. Looked up from germline, CDR1 is LNHDA and CDR2 is SQIVND (reference sequence). V lost 9 bases and J lost 4; bases outside the gene matches: 8. The CDR3 consists of 15 residues. CDR3: CASQTGQGITGELFF. CDR3 bases: TGTGCCAGCCAGACGGGACAGGGGATCACCGGGGAGCTGTTTTTT.

This sequence joins TRBV4-1 and TRBJ2-3; maybe TRBD1 (6 bases). The germline gives CDR1 MGHRA, CDR2 YSYEKL. V gave up 4 bases and J gave up 2 bases, with 22 bases separating them. This CDR3 is 18 amino acids long. The CDR3 sequence: CASSRRPPNRADTDTQYF. The CDR3 nucleotides are TGCGCCAGCAGCCGACGGCCTCCAAACAGGGCCGACACAGATACGCAGTATTTT.

CDR3 amino acids: CASSPIGTGNQPQHF. The CDR3 DNA reads TGTGCCAGCAGTCCCATAGGGACAGGCAATCAGCCCCAGCATTTT. The gene calls are TRBV6-1 and TRBJ1-5, with 7 bases identical to TRBD1. From germline, CDR1 is MNHNS and CDR2 SASEGT. V was pared by 5 bases and J by 2 bases, with 6 bases of the junction left unmatched. The CDR3 loop spans 15 amino acids.

The chain is built from TRBV6-1 and TRBJ2-7, with 11 bases fitting TRBD2. V was clipped by 9 bases and J by 5 bases; unmatched bases: 12. The germline V gene encodes CDR1 MNHNS and CDR2 SASEGT. CDR3 length equals 15 residues. This CDR3 is CASTQLAGVKNEQYF. The CDR3 DNA sequence: TGTGCCAGTACTCAACTAGCGGGAGTAAAGAACGAGCAGTACTTC.

CDR3 in DNA: TGTGCCAGCAGCCTTCGTTCTCTCGACAGGGCAGGAGGCTACACCTTC. Translation gives CASSLRSLDRAGGYTF. J is TRBJ1-2 and V is TRBV7-2, with 7 nucleotides matching TRBD1. The CDR3 has 16 amino acids. Trimming removed 5 bases from V and 8 bases from J; junction bases left unmatched: 17. Germline CDR1 reads SGHTA; CDR2 reads FQGNSA.

J is TRBJ1-5 and V is TRBV19; D call uncertain. The CDR3 runs to 12 residues. The germline V gene has CDR1 LNHDA and CDR2 SQIVND (reference sequence). Trimming left V 7 bases short and J 2 bases short, with 6 bases between. The CDR3 sequence is CASTWGNQPQHF. In DNA form, the CDR3 reads TGTGCCAGTACCTGGGGCAATCAGCCCCAGCATTTT.

J is TRBJ2-7 and V is TRBV10-3; 9 positions agree with TRBD2. The J segment lost 8 bases and the V segment lost 8 bases, leaving 16 bases of the junction unmatched. The CDR3 runs to 15 residues. CDR1 ENHRY and CDR2 SYGVKD come from the germline V gene. In nucleotides, the CDR3 is TGTGCCATCGAGGGTGACGGTAGCGGGAGATCACAGCAGTACTTC. It codes for CAIEGDGSGRSQQYF.

As regards this clone: Other DNA sequences from this sample encode an identical CDR3 as well. The CDR3 is CASSPGTGGYEQYF. In nucleotides, the CDR3 is TGTGCCAGCTCACCGGGGACAGGGGGATACGAGCAGTACTTC. The gene calls are TRBV18 and TRBJ2-7; 11 bases map to TRBD1. The trim removed 3 bases at V and 4 bases at J, leaving 2 bases unmatched. The length of the CDR3 is 14 residues. Germline assignment: CDR1 KGHSH and CDR2 LQKENI. The full variable domain, rest sourced from reference TRBV18 and TRBJ2-7, is NAGVMQNPRHLVRRRGQEARLRCSPMKGHSHVYWYRQLPEEGLKFMVYLQKENIIDESGMPKERFSAEFPKEGPSILRIQQVVRGDSAAYFCASSPGTGGYEQYFGPGTRLTVT.

The V call is TRBV28, the J call TRBJ2-1, with D hard to call. Germline values: CDR1 MDHEN, CDR2 SYDVKM. The CDR3 consists of 15 residues. Between the trimmed V and J ends, which lost 4 bases and 6 bases, there was a span of 16 bases. The CDR3 sequence is CASSSALGYPNEQFF. The CDR3 nucleotides are TGTGCCAGCAGTTCCGCACTTGGCTACCCCAATGAGCAGTTCTTC.

The V and J genes are TRBV6-4 and TRBJ2-1, with TRBD2 as a possible D gene (5 bases). Germline V CDR1 and CDR2: MRHNA, SNTAGT. The CDR3 has 15 amino acids. V was clipped by 4 bases and J by 0 bases, with 10 bases between them. CDR3 DNA sequence: TGTGCCAGCAGTGTTTCTACTAGCTCCTACAATGAGCAGTTCTTC. Protein sequence: CASSVSTSSYNEQFF.

CDR3 sequence reads: CASNTRPYNEQFF. The CDR3 DNA reads TGCGCCAGCAACACCAGGCCCTACAATGAGCAGTTCTTC. This rearrangement joins TRBV10-2 to TRBJ2-1; D gene ambiguous. Trimming pared 7 bases from V and 2 bases from J, leaving 9 bases between. Germline V CDR1 and CDR2: WSHSY, SAAADI. The CDR3 consists of 13 residues.

The chain has TRBV5-8 and TRBJ2-3; perhaps TRBD2 as D (6 bases). Germline CDR1 is SGHTS and CDR2 is YDEGEE. Trimming shortened V by 6 bases and J by 4 bases, and 12 bases separated the two germline ends. The length of the CDR3 is 13 residues. The CDR3 region has the DNA TGTGCCAGCACCAGACTAGATTCAGATACGCAGTATTTT. Protein sequence: CASTRLDSDTQYF. The full variable domain, its missing parts supplied by reference TRBV5-8 and TRBJ2-3, is EAGVTQSPTHLIKTRGQQATLRCSPISGHTSVYWYQQALGLGLQFLLWYDEGEERNRGNFPPRFSGRQFPNYSSELNVNALELEDSALYLCASTRLDSDTQYFGPGTRLTVL.

The chain carries TRBV5-4 and TRBJ1-1, with D possibly matching TRBD1 (5 bases). V gave up 0 bases and J gave up 4 bases, with 10 bases separating them. The CDR3 has 14 amino acids. Germline assignment: CDR1 SGHNT and CDR2 YYREEE (reference sequence). The CDR3 DNA sequence: TGTGCCAGCAGCTTGGGGGTCCAGGGCACTGAAGCTTTCTTT. The encoded protein is CASSLGVQGTEAFF.